The clone carrying this TCR beta chain was counted only a few times. TCRdb called the 5' RACE reads again in MiXCR, with one record for every CDR3 protein. The sample has approximately 430,000 distinct CDR3 sequences; more than 20% are singletons. The data derive from a study of T-cell memory formation after mild COVID-19. CDR1 is SGHRS and CDR2 is YFSETQ in the germline V gene. The CDR3 is 16 amino acids. The V gene lost 4 bases and the J gene lost 0 bases, with 11 bases spanning the gap. This clonotype was obtained from an adult woman who had mild COVID-19 (a few samples of this study predate the infection). Cell type and time point are not known. The sequenced material came from PBMCs or a T cell subset sorted from them (not recorded which). The chain has TRBV5-1 and TRBJ2-6, with D possibly TRBD1 on 5 matching bases. The CDR3 sequence is CASSLSTVSGANVLTF. CDR3 DNA: TGCGCCAGCAGCCTATCGACAGTCTCTGGGGCCAACGTCCTGACTTTC.